This TCR beta chain came from a study of blood T cell repertoires in COVID-19. The overall study: In each case, the material was cDNA or gDNA derived from T cells, B-cell-depleted T cells, or PBMCs.

Methods used by the authors: Nucleated cell number was recorded as an estimate derived from reference gene primer amplification. Sequencing was performed with immunoSEQ multiplex PCR; in TCRdb, only in-frame clones are kept and a portion is missing. From that table come the V and J calls and clone size; the DNA was used to work out D and trimming. The data hold around 270,000 clones, with approximately 83% observed a single time. Seattle's cohort entered during active infection and was followed longitudinally. CDR1 and CDR2 from the germline V gene are LGHNA and YNFKEQ. The CDR3 totals 16 residues. Trimming took 0 bases from V and 5 from J; bases not matched to a gene: 10.

The chain has TRBV4-2 and TRBJ2-7; 7 bases align to TRBD2. The clonotype comes from a person between 65 and 79 years old with COVID-19, enrolled during active disease. Sequenced material: peripheral blood. The CDR3 is CASSQDPGGSIHEQYF. CDR3 nucleotides: TGTGCCAGCAGCCAAGATCCCGGCGGGAGTATCCACGAGCAGTACTTC.